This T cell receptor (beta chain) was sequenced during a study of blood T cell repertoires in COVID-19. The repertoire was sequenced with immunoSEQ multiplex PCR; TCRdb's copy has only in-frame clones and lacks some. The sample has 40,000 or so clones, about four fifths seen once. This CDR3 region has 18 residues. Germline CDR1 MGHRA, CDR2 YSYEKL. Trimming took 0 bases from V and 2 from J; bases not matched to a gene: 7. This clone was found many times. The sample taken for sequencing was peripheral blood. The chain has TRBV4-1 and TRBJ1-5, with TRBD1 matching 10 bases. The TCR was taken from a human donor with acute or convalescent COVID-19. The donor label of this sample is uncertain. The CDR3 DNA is TGCGCCAGCAGCCAAGATTGGCTCGGGACAGGGGGCAATCAGCCCCAGCATTTT. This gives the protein CASSQDWLGTGGNQPQHF.